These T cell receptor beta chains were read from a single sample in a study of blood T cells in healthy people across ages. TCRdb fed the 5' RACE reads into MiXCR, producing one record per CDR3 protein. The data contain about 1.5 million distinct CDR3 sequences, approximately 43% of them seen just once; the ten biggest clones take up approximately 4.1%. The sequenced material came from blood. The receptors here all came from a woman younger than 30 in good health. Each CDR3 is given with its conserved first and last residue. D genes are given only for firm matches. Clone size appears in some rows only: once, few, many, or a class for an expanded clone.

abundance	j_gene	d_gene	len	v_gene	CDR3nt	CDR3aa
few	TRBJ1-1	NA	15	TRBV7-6	TGTGCCAGCAGCTCCCAAGACAGCAAGGACACTGAAGCTTTCTTT	CASSSQDSKDTEAFF
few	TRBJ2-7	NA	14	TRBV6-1	TGTGCCAGCAGTGAAGCTGGGGGAGACTACGAGCAGTACTTC	CASSEAGGDYEQYF
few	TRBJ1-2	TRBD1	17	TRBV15	TGTGCCACCAGCAGAATACCGGGACAGGCCCGGGATTATGGCTACACCTTC	CATSRIPGQARDYGYTF
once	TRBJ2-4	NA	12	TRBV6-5	TGTGCCAGCAGTTACTCGGGTTCCGCCCAGTACTTC	CASSYSGSAQYF
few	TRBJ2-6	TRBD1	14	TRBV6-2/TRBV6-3	TGTGCCAGCGACAGGGACTCTGGGGCCAACGTCCTGACTTTC	CASDRDSGANVLTF
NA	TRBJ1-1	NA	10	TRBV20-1	TGCAGTGCCAGCCGCTCTGAAGCTTTCTTT	CSASRSEAFF
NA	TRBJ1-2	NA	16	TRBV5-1	TGCGCCAGCAGCTTGGACTTCAGGGCCAGGGAGTATGGCTACACCTTC	CASSLDFRAREYGYTF
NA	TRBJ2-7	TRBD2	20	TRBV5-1	TGCGCCAGCGGACTAGCGGATGATTACCCTGCAGTTGCCGGATCCTACGAGCAGTACTTC	CASGLADDYPAVAGSYEQYF
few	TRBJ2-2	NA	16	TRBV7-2	TGTGCCAGCAGCCCCCGAGGCTCCGCCGAATTCCGGGAGCTGTTTTTT	CASSPRGSAEFRELFF
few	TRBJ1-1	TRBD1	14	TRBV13	TGTGCCAGCAGCTCCGGGACAGTAGGCCCTGAAGCTTTCTTT	CASSSGTVGPEAFF
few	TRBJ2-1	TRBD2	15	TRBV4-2	TGTGCCAGCAGCCAAGTTAACCTAGCGGATAATGAGCAGTTCTTC	CASSQVNLADNEQFF
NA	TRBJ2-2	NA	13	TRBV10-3	TGTGCCATCAGTCAGCGGGCTGGAGGGGAGCTGTTTTTT	CAISQRAGGELFF
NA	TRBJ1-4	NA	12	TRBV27	TGTGCCAGCAGTTTTAATGCGGGAAAACTGTTTTTT	CASSFNAGKLFF
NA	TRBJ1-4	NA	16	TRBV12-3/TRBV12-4	TGTGCCAGCAGTCCTCCGGGGGCATGGACTAATGAAAAACTGTTTTTT	CASSPPGAWTNEKLFF
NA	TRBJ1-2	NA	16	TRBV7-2	TGTGCCAGCAGCTTAGAGGGGACATCTCCTAGCTATGGCTACACCTTC	CASSLEGTSPSYGYTF
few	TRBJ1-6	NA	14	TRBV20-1	TGCAGTGCTAGACCCCCAGGTGGGAATTCACCCCTCCACTTT	CSARPPGGNSPLHF
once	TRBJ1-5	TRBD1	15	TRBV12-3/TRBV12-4	TGTGCCAGCACCCCGGGCACAGGGGGCAATCAGCCCCAGCATTTT	CASTPGTGGNQPQHF
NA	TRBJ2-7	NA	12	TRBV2	TGTGCCAGCAGTGAAGGACAGATTGGGCAGTACTTC	CASSEGQIGQYF
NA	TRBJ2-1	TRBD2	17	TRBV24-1	TGTGCCACCAGTGATTCTCCGAAAGCGGGACCCTACAATGAGCAGTTCTTC	CATSDSPKAGPYNEQFF
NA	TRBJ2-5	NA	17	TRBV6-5	TGTGCCAGCAGTTACGATCCGGCGCGACGACAAGCCTATGAGCAGTACTTC	CASSYDPARRQAYEQYF
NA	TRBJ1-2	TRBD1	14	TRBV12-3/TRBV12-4	TGTGCCAGCAGTCGCGTAGGGACAGTTTATGGCTACACCTTC	CASSRVGTVYGYTF
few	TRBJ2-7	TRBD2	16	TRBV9	TGTGCCAGCAGCGTAGGGGGGACTAGCGGAACCTACGAGCAGTACTTC	CASSVGGTSGTYEQYF
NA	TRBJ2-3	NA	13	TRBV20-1	TGCAGTGCTAGAGCATCGACAACGAATACGCAGTATTTT	CSARASTTNTQYF
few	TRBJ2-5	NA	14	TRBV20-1	TGCAGTGCTAGTCGAGGGGCCCTAAACAATGAGCAGTACTTC	CSASRGALNNEQYF
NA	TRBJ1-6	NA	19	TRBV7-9	TGTGCCAGCAGCTTATTTCCCGGAAGGGGTGAATCCTATAATTCACCCCTCCACTTT	CASSLFPGRGESYNSPLHF
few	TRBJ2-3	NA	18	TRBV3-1	TGTGCCAGCAGACAGACTTATCCCAGTCTCACTAGCACAGATACGCAGTATTTT	CASRQTYPSLTSTDTQYF